The present T cell receptor (beta chain) was sequenced within a study of a mutant IDH1 vaccine in newly diagnosed glioma. Study details: Eight vaccine injections were given to patients in weeks 1, 3, 5, 7, 11, 15, 19 and 23.

Stated time point: week 23, last vaccination. Every vaccine dose comprised 300 ug of mutant IDH1 20-mer peptide plus topical imiquimod. Donor diagnoses consisted of new WHO grade 3 or 4 IDH1-mutant, ATRX-lost astrocytomas. The CDR3 totals 12 residues. The germline gives CDR1 GTSNPN, CDR2 SVGIG (reference sequence). The V and J ends lost 2 bases and 4 bases respectively, with 9 bases between them. The protocol was immunoSEQ multiplex PCR, while the TCRdb copy is restricted to in-frame clones and leaves out a portion. Seen here are some 11,000 clones, approximately 88% observed once, and the top ten hold around 5.2%. To note about this clone: Its antigen is still unknown.

The V gene is TRBV30, the J gene TRBJ2-7; D may be TRBD1 (6 bases). The clonotype comes from a woman in her thirties or forties with glioma. Some clones in this sample may be carry-over from other donors' samples. Sequencing was performed on PBMCs, taken from a glioma patient whose treatment included an IDH1 peptide vaccine. CDR3 nucleotides: TGTGCCTGGAGTAGGGGGTTATACGAGCAGTACTTC. It specifies CAWSRGLYEQYF.